These 25 T cell receptor beta chains were sequenced from one sample in a study of molecular identifiers for immune sequencing clone quantification. From the PCR reads, TCRdb called clonotypes with MiXCR, one entry per CDR3 protein. The table has 300,000 to 400,000 distinct CDR3 sequences, about 21% seen once. The sample consisted of naive CD8+ T cells from blood, with Jurkat cell RNA spiked in. The sample's subset: FACS-sorted CD8+CD4-CCR7+CD45RA+ naive T cells. These receptors came from a human donor in good health. Some libraries in this study had Jurkat cell RNA spiked in.

This clonotype was seen ten or more times. This sequence joins TRBV29-1 and TRBJ1-1, with a tentative D call TRBD1 (5 bases). Germline CDR1 is SQVTM and CDR2 is ANQGSEA. The CDR3 covers 13 residues. Trimming removed 7 bases from V and 4 bases from J, with 16 bases in between. The DNA for the CDR3 is TGCAGCGGTGGGGGTGGGAGGAGCACTGAAGCTTTCTTT. This translates into CSGGGGRSTEAFF.

Many counts were recorded for this clonotype. The chain uses TRBV27 and TRBJ1-5; the D is unclear. V lost 5 bases, J lost 9 bases, and 11 bases lay in between. This CDR3 is built from 12 residues. Germline assignment: CDR1 MNHEY and CDR2 SMNVEV (reference sequence). CDR3 amino acids: CASSPRIPPQHF. The CDR3 nucleotides are TGTGCCAGCAGTCCACGAATTCCGCCCCAGCATTTT.

Ten or more counts support this clonotype. The rearrangement links TRBV6-2 or TRBV6-3 to TRBJ2-7; tentative D call: TRBD1 (6 bases). The CDR3 is made up of 13 amino acids. Germline V gene data show CDR1 as MNHEY and CDR2 as SVGEGT. V dropped 5 bases and J dropped 7 bases, with 15 bases sitting between them. The CDR3 loop reads CASSHTGLSEQYF. CDR3 DNA sequence: TGTGCCAGCAGTCACACAGGGCTGAGTGAGCAGTACTTC.

Note on this clonotype: At one of its ends the junction is not consistent with the germline gene, which may arise from a read error. V and J are TRBV7-7 and TRBJ2-5; 8 bases are shared with TRBD2. This CDR3 comprises 14 residues. The germline V gene encodes CDR1 SSHAT and CDR2 FNYEAQ (reference sequence). CDR3 coding DNA: TGTGCTAGCAGCTCAGCGGGAGATTTTGAGACCCAGTACTTC. Protein product: CASSSAGDFETQYF.

V and J are TRBV7-9 and TRBJ2-1; unclear D gene. V dropped 2 bases and J dropped 9 bases, with 11 bases sitting between them. The CDR3 contains 13 residues. Germline-derived CDR1 and CDR2 are SEHNR and FQNEAQ (reference sequence). The CDR3 is CASSLSEEVEQFF. In DNA form, the CDR3 reads TGTGCCAGCAGCTTATCAGAAGAGGTTGAGCAGTTCTTC.

This clonotype was seen many times. The chain recombines TRBV11-2 with TRBJ2-3, with unresolved D. This CDR3 contains 11 residues. Germline V gene data show CDR1 as SGHAT and CDR2 as FQNNGV. V was cut by 7 bases and J by 6 bases, with 8 bases left in between. CDR3 nucleotides: TGTGCCAGCACCCGTTGGGATACGCAGTATTTT. Protein sequence: CASTRWDTQYF. Based on the CDR3 plus reference TRBV11-2 and TRBJ2-3, the full variable domain is EAGVAQSPRYKIIEKRQSVAFWCNPISGHATLYWYQQILGQGPKLLIQFQNNGVVDDSQLPKDRFSAERLKGVDSTLKIQPAKLEDSAVYLCASTRWDTQYFGPGTRLTVL.

The V and J genes are TRBV27 and TRBJ2-7; the D gene is possibly TRBD2 (6 bases). The ends were cut back, 5 bases at V and 2 bases at J, with 13 bases in the middle. Germline V gene data show CDR1 as MNHEY and CDR2 as SMNVEV (reference sequence). There are 14 residues in the CDR3. The CDR3 protein is CASSMRDGTYEQYF. CDR3 nucleotide sequence: TGTGCCAGCAGTATGCGGGACGGCACCTACGAGCAGTACTTC.

The chain has TRBV20-1 and TRBJ2-5; D might be TRBD2 (7 bases). Looked up from germline, CDR1 is DFQATT and CDR2 is SNEGSKA (reference sequence). The CDR3 covers 15 residues. Deletions cut 6 bases from V and 0 bases from J, with 17 bases between. In DNA form, the CDR3 reads TGCAGTGCGGGGGGGCGGGACCCGTACCAAGAGACCCAGTACTTC. This encodes CSAGGRDPYQETQYF.

The chain uses TRBV2 and TRBJ2-2; TRBD2 might be the D (6 bases). The V end was cut by 6 bases, the J end by 2 bases, with 28 bases between. Germline CDR1 SNHLY, CDR2 FYNNEI. The CDR3 sequence is 20 residues long. CDR3 in amino acids: CASSRRGLGFTSENTGELFF. The CDR3 bases are TGTGCCAGCAGCCGTCGGGGGTTGGGGTTCACGTCTGAAAACACCGGGGAGCTGTTTTTT.

In this sample, this clonotype turned up many times. This chain uses TRBV7-9 with TRBJ1-1; tentative D call: TRBD1 (6 bases). The germline gives CDR1 SEHNR, CDR2 FQNEAQ (reference sequence). The CDR3 covers 15 residues. The V gene lost 5 bases and the J gene lost 1 base, with 14 bases spanning the gap. The CDR3 region has the DNA TGTGCCAGCAGCCTCCCGACAGGTCCGAACACTGAAGCTTTCTTT. Amino acids: CASSLPTGPNTEAFF.

This clonotype has a count of ten or more. This rearrangement joins TRBV29-1 to TRBJ2-7, with TRBD2 as a possible D gene (6 bases). The V gene lost 4 bases and the J gene lost 2 bases, with 9 bases spanning the gap. In germline, CDR1 is SQVTM, CDR2 ANQGSEA. CDR3 length: 12 amino acids. This CDR3 reads CSVVAGTYEQYF. CDR3 nucleotides: TGCAGCGTTGTCGCGGGAACCTACGAGCAGTACTTC.

This clonotype was detected ten times or more. The chain combines TRBV9 with TRBJ2-3, with 8 positions matching TRBD2. Per the germline V gene, CDR1 is SGDLS and CDR2 is YYNGEE. The CDR3 is 16 residues long. With 1 base clipped from V and 3 bases from J, the junction kept 7 bases outside the gene matches. In DNA form, the CDR3 reads TGTGCCAGCAGCGTATCCGGGAGGGCCGGGACAGATACGCAGTATTTT. It is translated as CASSVSGRAGTDTQYF.

About this clonotype: A clone one base away is much larger, so this may be a read error. The chain is built from TRBV28 and TRBJ2-3; a possible D gene is TRBD2 (5 bases). V lost 7 bases and J 2 bases, leaving 10 bases between the germline ends. CDR3 size: 13 residues. Germline CDR1 and CDR2: MDHEN and SYDVKM. CDR3 protein: CASNQRYTDTQYF. The DNA of the CDR3 is TGTGCCAGCAACCAGCGGTACACAGATACGCAGTATTTT.

This clonotype was observed at least ten times. The chain employs TRBV27 and TRBJ2-7; D uncertain. V shed 4 bases and J shed 1 base, with 8 bases lying between them. The germline V gene encodes CDR1 MNHEY and CDR2 SMNVEV (reference sequence). The CDR3 sequence is 13 residues long. CDR3 region: CASSSGASYEQYF. The CDR3 DNA follows: TGTGCCAGCAGTTCAGGAGCTTCCTACGAGCAGTACTTC.

This clonotype was detected ten times or more. The chain employs TRBV27 and TRBJ1-5; maybe TRBD1 (5 bases). Germline assignment: CDR1 MNHEY and CDR2 SMNVEV (reference sequence). V was cut by 6 bases and J by 0 bases, with 9 bases left in between. CDR3 size: 14 residues. Here the CDR3 DNA reads TGTGCCAGCAGCCGGAGGGGTAGCAATCAGCCCCAGCATTTT. This encodes CASSRRGSNQPQHF.

This clonotype has ten or more counts. The chain uses TRBV28 and TRBJ2-7; TRBD2 aligns across 8 bases. Germline CDR1 and CDR2: MDHEN and SYDVKM. The CDR3 has 15 amino acids. J gave up 3 bases and V 7 bases, and 11 bases lay outside the gene matches. The CDR3 region has the DNA TGTGCCAGCACTATACTAGCGGAGGGGGACTACGAGCAGTACTTC. It specifies CASTILAEGDYEQYF.

There are many counts of this clonotype. The gene calls are TRBV7-9 and TRBJ1-1; D is uncertain. The CDR3 length is 11 residues. Looked up from germline, CDR1 is SEHNR and CDR2 is FQNEAQ (reference sequence). Trimming took 6 bases from V and 2 from J, leaving 4 bases between them. The CDR3 loop is CASRQNTEAFF. CDR3 coding DNA: TGTGCCAGCAGGCAAAACACTGAAGCTTTCTTT.

There are many counts of this clonotype. The chain carries TRBV7-9 and TRBJ2-3; the D gene is possibly TRBD2 (5 bases). Germline V lookup: CDR1 SEHNR, CDR2 FQNEAQ (reference sequence). The ends were cut back, 2 bases at V and 5 bases at J, with 14 bases in the middle. This CDR3 contains 15 residues. The CDR3 protein is CASSLLTYAGDTQYF. The CDR3 DNA sequence: TGTGCCAGCAGCTTACTCACCTACGCGGGAGATACGCAGTATTTT. Combining the CDR3 with reference TRBV7-9 and TRBJ2-3 gives the whole variable domain DTGVSQNPRHKITKRGQNVTFRCDPISEHNRLYWYRQTLGQGPEFLTYFQNEAQLEKSRLLSDRFSAERPKGSFSTLEIQRTEQGDSAMYLCASSLLTYAGDTQYFGPGTRLTVL.

This clonotype was seen ten or more times. V gene TRBV4-3 combines with J gene TRBJ2-7; TRBD2 matches at 9 bases. The junction had 9 bases not matched to a gene; V was cut back by 1 base and J by 2 bases. The length of the CDR3 is 17 residues. The germline gives CDR1 LGHNA, CDR2 YSLEER. The CDR3 DNA reads TGCGCCAGCAGCCAAGGACTAGCGGACGGCCGGCCCTACGAGCAGTACTTC. This gives the protein CASSQGLADGRPYEQYF.

On this clonotype: A single base separates this from a much larger clone, so it may be a read error. The chain employs TRBV27 and TRBJ2-1; 8 nucleotides agree with TRBD2. The CDR3 length is 15 residues. Germline V lookup: CDR1 MNHEY, CDR2 SMNVEV (reference sequence). The CDR3 loop is CTSSSEGLENNEQFF. CDR3 bases: TGTACCAGCAGTTCGGAGGGACTAGAGAACAATGAGCAGTTCTTC.

With respect to this clonotype: An end of the junction differs from the germline gene, which may be a read error. The DNA for the CDR3 is TGCGCCAGCAGCCCCAACGTGGGGGGCGAGCAGCACTTC. Amino acid sequence: CASSPNVGGEQHF. The chain couples TRBV4-3 to TRBJ2-7, with D perhaps assigned TRBD1 or TRBD2 (6 bases each). CDR3 length: 13 residues. Germline CDR1 and CDR2: LGHNA and YSLEER.

This clonotype has only a few counts. The chain recombines TRBV7-9 with TRBJ2-7; 10 nucleotides match TRBD2. The CDR3 has 15 amino acids. CDR1 is SEHNR and CDR2 is FQNEAQ in the germline V gene (reference sequence). With 5 bases clipped from V and 2 bases from J, the junction kept 6 bases outside the gene matches. CDR3 region: CASSEGLAEAYEQYF. CDR3 DNA sequence: TGTGCCAGCAGCGAAGGACTAGCGGAGGCCTACGAGCAGTACTTC.

Ten or more counts support this clonotype. J is TRBJ1-3 and V is TRBV20-1; TRBD1 aligns across 7 bases. V lost 7 bases to trimming and J lost 2 bases; unmatched junction nucleotides: 5. The CDR3 sequence is 13 residues long. Germline V gene data show CDR1 as DFQATT and CDR2 as SNEGSKA (reference sequence). The CDR3 nucleotides are TGCAGTGGCAGGGGGGGTACTGGAAACACCATATATTTT. This gives the protein CSGRGGTGNTIYF.

This clonotype was detected many times. CDR3 region: CASSSGLAEYEQYF. The CDR3 nucleotides read TGTGCCAGCAGTTCAGGACTAGCGGAATACGAGCAGTACTTC. The rearrangement uses TRBV12-3 or TRBV12-4 and TRBJ2-7; 10 bases match TRBD2. Trimming took 4 bases from V and 4 from J; bases not matched to a gene: 4. CDR3 length: 14 amino acids.

This clonotype came up many times. The chain joins TRBV4-3 to TRBJ1-1; maybe TRBD1 (6 bases). The CDR3 totals 14 residues. Germline CDR1 and CDR2: LGHNA and YSLEER. V was clipped by 0 bases and J by 5 bases, with 10 bases between them. In nucleotides, the CDR3 is TGCGCCAGCAGCCAAGAAGGGGGATTTACTGAAGCTTTCTTT. Residues: CASSQEGGFTEAFF.